This record looks at one TCR beta chain sequence and its context. This receptor's antigen is unknown. Base qualities were left out, and no much larger clone turns up one base away. The immunoSEQ Assay, a bias-controlled multiplex PCR, was used to amplify TCRbeta CDR3 regions from genomic DNA. The original methods were these. Within the assay, amplification of reference gene primers was used to estimate how many nucleated cells each sample contained. To quantify the absolute abundance of each unique TCRbeta CDR3 rearrangement, sequence reads were collapsed and filtered. Productive Simpson clonality was computed per sample as the square root of Simpson's diversity index over productive rearrangements. Entries here come from immuneACCESS through TCRdb and include only in-frame sequences with V and J called. Some clones fail to appear in such tables; in the studies checked, an unresolved V gene covers under half of the shortfall, and the cause of the remainder is unknown. The V and J calls and the clone size are those of that table, but D and trimming were determined from the DNA. This sample lists roughly 150,000 clones; 84% were detected once. Clones ranked in the top ten supply over 8% of the sample.

This record belongs to a study of blood T cell repertoires in COVID-19 (dated by TCRdb to about 2020). A note on the overall study: Samples covering the acute and convalescent phases of COVID-19 were provided by collaborators in the United States, Italy and Spain. The prospective study material was composed of cDNA or gDNA derived from T cells, B-cell-depleted T cells, or PBMCs. Subjects who had been exposed to COVID-19, were actively infected with it, or had recovered from it provided the deeply sampled blood TCRbeta repertoires that made up the dataset. The repertoires were released in a freely available public database meant as a resource for research on the immune response to SARS-CoV-2. The samples were drawn from two sources: the first 160 participants of the ongoing ImmuneRACE study, and 1,000 to 1,500 subjects contributed by 6 global collaborators. A de-identified subject ID, COVID-19 status, age in years and sex were almost always included in the sample metadata. HLA class I and class II types, where available, came from metadata supplied by the sample provider rather than from assay-based typing.

Whole blood was collected in K2EDTA tubes by collaborating institutions according to the institutions' own protocols. For TCRbeta analysis, collaborator samples were shipped as frozen whole blood, as isolated PBMCs, or as DNA extracted from either sample type. Points the paper makes about the study in general: The quantity of clinical and demographic metadata differed by source and by participant and was supplied without curation.

Trimming takes 2 bases from V and 2 bases from J, and the germline ends sit 11 bases apart. CDR1 and CDR2 (SGHDT, YYEEEE) derive from the germline V gene. The CDR3, from cysteine to phenylalanine, totals 15 residues. Only the CDR3 part of the read is kept: 45 bases, read in frame from the first base. Sequencing was carried out using peripheral blood. The chain is made from TRBV5-6 and TRBJ1-3; the D segment could be TRBD1, given 5 matching bases. The TCR originated in a woman aged 50 to 60 with acute or convalescent COVID-19. Read as DNA, the sequence is TGTGCCAGCAGCTTTAACCAGGGTCCTGGAAACACCATATATTTT. Its product reads: CASSFNQGPGNTIYF.